This T cell receptor beta chain derives from a study of T-cell reconstitution after alpha-beta-depleted transplantation in children. General study points: It was surviving recipient T cells and thymic progenitors that gave some patients high TCRbeta diversity at day 60. After transplant, at about two months, alpha-beta T cells were reportedly derived from several hundred expanded graft clones. Diversity and T-cell counts at one year after transplant derived mostly from new T cells.

V trimming: 0 bases; J trimming: 10 bases; junction bases outside the gene matches: 4. This CDR3 spans 13 amino acids. Germline lookup yields CDR1 MNHEY and CDR2 SVGEGT. Unique molecular identifiers were incorporated during preparation of the TCRbeta library. Using its own MiXCR run on the PCR reads, TCRdb lists one record per CDR3 protein. The sample has fewer than 150,000 distinct CDR3 sequences; roughly 10% are singletons. In this sample, this clonotype turned up a few times. The antigen remains undetermined. Material: PBMCs, mostly from graft donor cells, obtained 180 days after TCRalphabeta/CD19-depleted stem cell transplant. The sequence was obtained from a girl less than two years old who had a stem cell transplant for combined immunodeficiency, so the T cells may come from the graft donor. The rearrangement joins TRBV6-2 or TRBV6-3 to TRBJ1-1, with 8 bases lining up with TRBD1. The CDR3 region is CASSYSRQGTAFF. In DNA, the CDR3 is TGTGCCAGCAGTTACTCGAGACAGGGGACAGCTTTCTTT.